The 11 T cell receptor beta chains presented below share a single source sample, sequenced in a study of T cells in Graves' hyperthyroidism and ophthalmopathy. Amplified TCR beta CDR3 regions came from RNA transcripts. HTBI primers drove first-round RT-PCR of the TCR CDR3. Each CDR3 protein is one row after TCRdb ran MiXCR on the multiplex PCR reads. The data contain 500,000 to 800,000 distinct CDR3 sequences, approximately 15% of them singletons. Sequences were obtained from blood. The receptor source for this set is a woman aged 45-60 years with Graves' ophthalmopathy.

This clonotype was seen only a few times. This chain joins TRBV7-2 and TRBJ1-2; D not resolved. CDR1 is SGHTA and CDR2 is FQGNSA in the germline V gene. The CDR3 is made up of 15 amino acids. Deletions cut 1 base from V and 0 bases from J, with 9 bases between. The CDR3 is CASSLDGYTNYGYTF. The CDR3 nucleotides are TGTGCCAGCAGCTTAGACGGCTATACTAACTATGGCTACACCTTC.

This clonotype was counted ten times or more. The chain has TRBV2 and TRBJ2-1, with TRBD2 as a possible D gene (6 bases). V gave up 7 bases and J gave up 0 bases, with 10 bases separating them. CDR3 size: 14 residues. In germline, CDR1 is SNHLY, CDR2 FYNNEI. DNA of the CDR3: TGTGCCAGCACCCGGGGGAGCTCCTACAATGAGCAGTTCTTC. The encoded protein is CASTRGSSYNEQFF.

This clonotype has more than one count but fewer than ten. V and J are TRBV5-6 and TRBJ2-3, with D perhaps TRBD1 or TRBD2 (5 bases each). Trimming took off 4 bases at V and 4 bases at J, with 19 bases between the two ends. The CDR3 totals 16 residues. CDR1 is SGHDT and CDR2 is YYEEEE in the germline V gene. CDR3 coding DNA: TGTGCCAGCAGCCACGGGTTGAGGGGCCCGGCAGATACGCAGTATTTT. Its protein is CASSHGLRGPADTQYF.

There are many counts of this clonotype. The J gene is TRBJ1-1, the V gene TRBV28; no firm D call. This CDR3 comprises 14 residues. The V and J ends lost 5 bases and 1 base respectively, with 11 bases between them. CDR1 and CDR2 from the germline V gene are MDHEN and SYDVKM. CDR3 sequence: CASSPEQENTEAFF. In DNA form, the CDR3 reads TGTGCCAGCAGTCCCGAACAAGAGAACACTGAAGCTTTCTTT.

CDR3 in amino acids: CASSILDRAHEQYF. DNA of the CDR3: TGTGCCAGTAGTATCCTTGACAGGGCCCACGAGCAGTACTTC. V and J are TRBV19 and TRBJ2-7, with TRBD1 matching over 7 bases. After removal of 3 bases from V and 5 bases from J, the junction contained 7 bases not matched to a gene. The CDR3 runs 14 residues. The germline gives CDR1 LNHDA, CDR2 SQIVND (reference sequence).

The chain's CDR3 is CASRASGFQETQYF. As DNA, the CDR3 is TGTGCCAGCAGGGCTAGCGGTTTCCAAGAGACCCAGTACTTC. The chain employs TRBV6-1 and TRBJ2-5; 7 bases match TRBD2. The V gene end was trimmed by 6 bases and the J gene end by 1 base; junction bases not matched to a gene: 5. The germline CDR1 and CDR2 sequences are MNHNS and SASEGT. The CDR3 extends over 14 amino acids.

This clonotype was detected many times. The chain employs TRBV18 and TRBJ2-3; 10 bases line up with TRBD2. Trimming took 4 bases from V and 5 from J; bases not matched to a gene: 9. CDR1 and CDR2 from the germline V gene are KGHSH and LQKENI. The CDR3 has 16 residues. The CDR3 sequence: CASSLQAGGPIDTQYF. The CDR3 DNA reads TGTGCCAGCTCACTCCAAGCGGGAGGGCCAATAGATACGCAGTATTTT.

The table lists this clonotype with many counts. The CDR3 protein is CASRPRDSRSSYEQYF. The CDR3 DNA sequence: TGTGCCAGCAGACCCAGGGACAGTCGGAGCTCCTACGAGCAGTACTTC. This chain links TRBV12-3 or TRBV12-4 with TRBJ2-7, with 7 bases that match TRBD1. The ends lost 6 bases at V and 0 bases at J; junction bases unmatched: 11. The CDR3 contains 16 residues.

This clonotype has ten or more counts. V gene TRBV13 combines with J gene TRBJ2-6, with 7 bases fitting TRBD1. The CDR3 is made up of 20 amino acids. The V gene's germline CDR1 is PRHDT and CDR2 FYEKMQ (reference sequence). V shed 0 bases and J 0 bases; nucleotides not matched to a gene: 11. Here the CDR3 DNA reads TGTGCCAGCAGCTTAGGCGGCAACAGGGGCGAGAGCTCTGGGGCCAACGTCCTGACTTTC. Protein sequence: CASSLGGNRGESSGANVLTF. The whole variable domain, filled in from reference TRBV13 and TRBJ2-6, reads AAGVIQSPRHLIKEKRETATLKCYPIPRHDTVYWYQQGPGQDPQFLISFYEKMQSDKGSIPDRFSAQQFSDYHSELNMSSLELGDSALYFCASSLGGNRGESSGANVLTFGAGSRLTVL.

This clonotype was observed a few times. J is TRBJ2-3 and V is TRBV4-3; 10 nucleotides align to TRBD1. The CDR3 has 15 residues. V shed 3 bases and J 4 bases; nucleotides not matched to a gene: 4. The germline V gene has CDR1 LGHNA and CDR2 YSLEER. The CDR3: CASSQGQGRSDTQYF. In DNA form, the CDR3 reads TGCGCCAGCAGCCAGGGACAGGGGAGGTCAGATACGCAGTATTTT.

The chain has TRBV7-9 and TRBJ2-3; 12 bases align to TRBD2. V gave up 4 bases and J gave up 3 bases; unmatched junction bases: 5. CDR3 length: 16 residues. Germline V gives CDR1 SEHNR, CDR2 FQNEAQ (reference sequence). The CDR3 DNA sequence: TGTGCCAGCAGCTCCGGACTAGCGGGGAAGACAGATACGCAGTATTTT. It codes for CASSSGLAGKTDTQYF. The full variable domain, its missing parts supplied by reference TRBV7-9 and TRBJ2-3, is DTGVSQNPRHKITKRGQNVTFRCDPISEHNRLYWYRQTLGQGPEFLTYFQNEAQLEKSRLLSDRFSAERPKGSFSTLEIQRTEQGDSAMYLCASSSGLAGKTDTQYFGPGTRLTVL.